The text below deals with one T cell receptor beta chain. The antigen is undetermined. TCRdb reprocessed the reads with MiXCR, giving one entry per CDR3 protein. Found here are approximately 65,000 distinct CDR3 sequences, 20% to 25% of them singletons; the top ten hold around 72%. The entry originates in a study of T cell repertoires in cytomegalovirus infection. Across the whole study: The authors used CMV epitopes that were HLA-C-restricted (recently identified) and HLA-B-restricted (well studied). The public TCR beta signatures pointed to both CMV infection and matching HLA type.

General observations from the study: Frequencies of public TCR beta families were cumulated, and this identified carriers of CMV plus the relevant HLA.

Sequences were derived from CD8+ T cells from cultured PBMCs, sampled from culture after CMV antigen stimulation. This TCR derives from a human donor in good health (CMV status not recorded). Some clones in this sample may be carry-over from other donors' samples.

This CDR3 is CASSLVLGTTNEKLFF. CDR3 nucleotides: TGTGCCAGCAGCTTAGTCTTAGGGACTACTAATGAAAAACTGTTTTTT. The rearrangement uses TRBV7-6 and TRBJ1-4, with D possibly matching TRBD1 (5 bases). V was cut by 1 base and J by 2 bases, with 11 bases left in between. Looked up from germline, CDR1 is SGHVS and CDR2 is FNYEAQ. CDR3 size: 16 residues. Based on the CDR3 plus reference TRBV7-6 and TRBJ1-4, the full variable domain is GAGVSQSPRYKVTKRGQDVALRCDPISGHVSLYWYRQALGQGPEFLTYFNYEAQQDKSGLPNDRFSAERPEGSISTLTIQRTEQRDSAMYRCASSLVLGTTNEKLFFGSGTQLSVL.